This TCR beta chain is drawn from a study of T cell responses to AZD1222 COVID-19 vaccine. Notes on this clone: Its antigen is unknown.

The CDR3 runs 15 residues. V was pared by 0 bases and J by 3 bases, with 8 bases between. Germline CDR1 reads LNHNV; CDR2 reads YYDKDF (reference sequence). Whole-study results and caveats: The study found Spike-specific TCR breadth and depth rose after two AZD1222 doses.

Profiled with immunoSEQ multiplex PCR; TCRdb holds only in-frame clones, not every one. The data contain 200,000 or so clones, around 93% of them singletons. The V and J genes are TRBV15 and TRBJ1-4; D gene ambiguous. This clonotype originated in an adult in good health. The sample was peripheral blood, taken on day 0 of AZD1222 vaccination. CDR3 nucleotides: TGTGCCACCAGCAGAGATTGGGGTCCTAATGAAAAACTGTTTTTT. It codes for CATSRDWGPNEKLFF.